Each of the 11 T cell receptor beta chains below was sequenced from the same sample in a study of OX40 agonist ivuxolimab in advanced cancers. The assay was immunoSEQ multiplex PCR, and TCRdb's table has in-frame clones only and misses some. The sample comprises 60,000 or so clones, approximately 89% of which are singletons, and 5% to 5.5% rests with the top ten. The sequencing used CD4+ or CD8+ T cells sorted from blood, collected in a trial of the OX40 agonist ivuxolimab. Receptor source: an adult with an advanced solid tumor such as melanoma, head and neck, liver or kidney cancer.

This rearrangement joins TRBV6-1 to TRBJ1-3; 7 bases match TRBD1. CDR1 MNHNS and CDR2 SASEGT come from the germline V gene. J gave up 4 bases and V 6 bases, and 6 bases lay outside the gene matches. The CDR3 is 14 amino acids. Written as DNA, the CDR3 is TGTGCCAGCAGCCGAACAGGGGCCGGAAACACCATATATTTT. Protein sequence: CASSRTGAGNTIYF.

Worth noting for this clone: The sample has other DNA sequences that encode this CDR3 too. CDR3 sequence reads: CASSQGLEGEKLFF. CDR3 sequence (DNA): TGTGCCAGCAGCCAAGGGTTGGAGGGAGAAAAACTGTTTTTT. The rearrangement joins TRBV4-2 to TRBJ1-4; D unresolved. V was clipped by 1 base and J by 8 bases, with 11 bases between them. The CDR3 consists of 14 residues. Germline lookup yields CDR1 LGHNA and CDR2 YNFKEQ.

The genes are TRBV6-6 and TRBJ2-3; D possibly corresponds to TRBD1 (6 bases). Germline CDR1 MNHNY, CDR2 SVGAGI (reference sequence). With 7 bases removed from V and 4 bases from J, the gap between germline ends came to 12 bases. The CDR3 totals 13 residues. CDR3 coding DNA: TGTGCCAGCAAAAGGACAGAATCAGATACGCAGTATTTT. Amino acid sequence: CASKRTESDTQYF.

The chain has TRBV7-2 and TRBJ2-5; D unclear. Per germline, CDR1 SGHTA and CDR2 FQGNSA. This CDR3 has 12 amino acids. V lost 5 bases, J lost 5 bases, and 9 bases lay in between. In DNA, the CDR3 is TGTGCCAGCAGCCAACATCGGGAGACCCAGTACTTC. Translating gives CASSQHRETQYF.

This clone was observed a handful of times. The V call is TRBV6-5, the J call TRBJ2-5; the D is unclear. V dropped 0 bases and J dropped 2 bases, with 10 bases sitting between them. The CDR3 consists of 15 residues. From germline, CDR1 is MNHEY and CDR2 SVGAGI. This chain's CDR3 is CASSYSPLGQETQYF. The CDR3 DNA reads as TGTGCCAGCAGTTACTCCCCTCTCGGGCAAGAGACCCAGTACTTC.

CDR3 sequence reads: CASSQGVGAYEQYF. CDR3 nucleotide sequence: TGTGCCAGCAGCCAAGGCGTCGGGGCATACGAGCAGTACTTC. The chain employs TRBV14 and TRBJ2-7; D could derive from TRBD1 or TRBD2 (5 bases each). CDR3 length equals 14 residues. The germline CDR1 and CDR2 sequences are SGHDN and FVKESK. V was trimmed by 1 base and J by 4 bases, leaving 11 bases between them. Variable domain in full (rest from reference TRBV14 and TRBJ2-7): EAGVTQFPSHSVIEKGQTVTLRCDPISGHDNLYWYRRVMGKEIKFLLHFVKESKQDESGMPNNRFLAERTGGTYSTLKVQPAELEDSGVYFCASSQGVGAYEQYFGPGTRLTVT.

The CDR3 DNA is TGTGCCAGCAGCTTCGGGGTCGACGGAAACACCATATATTTT. This gives the protein CASSFGVDGNTIYF. The chain recombines TRBV7-8 with TRBJ1-3; unclear D gene. The CDR3 has 14 residues. Germline values: CDR1 SGHVS, CDR2 FQNEAQ. Trimming removed 3 bases from V and 4 bases from J, with 10 bases in between. Supplemented by reference TRBV7-8 and TRBJ1-3, the full variable domain reads GAGVSQSPRYKVAKRGQDVALRCDPISGHVSLFWYQQALGQGPEFLTYFQNEAQLDKSGLPSDRFFAERPEGSVSTLKIQRTQQEDSAVYLCASSFGVDGNTIYFGEGSWLTVV.

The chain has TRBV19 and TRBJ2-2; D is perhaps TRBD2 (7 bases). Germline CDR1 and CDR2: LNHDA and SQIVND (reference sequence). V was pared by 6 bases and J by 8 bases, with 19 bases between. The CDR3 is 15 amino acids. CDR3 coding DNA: TGTGCCAGTAGCCCCACTTTGGGGGGGCTGGGGGAGCTGTTTTTT. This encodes CASSPTLGGLGELFF.

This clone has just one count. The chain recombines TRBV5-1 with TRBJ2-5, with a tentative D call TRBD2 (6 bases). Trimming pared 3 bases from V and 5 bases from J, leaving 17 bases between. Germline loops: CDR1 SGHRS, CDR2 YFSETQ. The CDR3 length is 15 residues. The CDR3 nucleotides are TGCGCCAGCAGCTATGGAGGGATGGGGAAGGAGACCCAGTACTTC. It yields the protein CASSYGGMGKETQYF.

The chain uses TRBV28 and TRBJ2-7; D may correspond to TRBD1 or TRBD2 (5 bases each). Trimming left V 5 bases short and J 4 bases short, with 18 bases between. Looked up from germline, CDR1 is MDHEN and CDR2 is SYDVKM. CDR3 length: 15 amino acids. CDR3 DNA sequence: TGTGCCAGCAGTCCCCCCCCGGGACCGATATACGAGCAGTACTTC. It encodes CASSPPPGPIYEQYF.

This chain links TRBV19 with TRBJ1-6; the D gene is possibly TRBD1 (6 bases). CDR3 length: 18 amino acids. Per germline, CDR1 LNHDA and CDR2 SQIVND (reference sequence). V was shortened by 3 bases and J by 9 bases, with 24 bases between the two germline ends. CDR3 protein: CASSMRWTAGTQSSPLHF. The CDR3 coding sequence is TGTGCCAGTAGTATGCGGTGGACAGCGGGGACCCAAAGTTCACCCCTCCACTTT.